These 18 T cell receptor beta chains were sequenced from one sample in a study of long-term antiretroviral therapy in people with HIV (dated by TCRdb to between 2021 and 2024). The immunoSEQ hsTCRB v3.0 assay was used at survey level resolution to sequence the TRB variable region. Sourced from immuneACCESS, this table was stored by TCRdb with only in-frame sequences that have V and J called. A share of the clones is absent; for the studies checked, an unresolved V gene accounts for under half, and the remainder has no known explanation. The sample includes 23,000 or so clones, with roughly 88% observed a single time. About 16% of the sample is in the top ten clones. Specimen: unsorted PBMCs, collected roughly 4.5 years after starting antiretroviral therapy. Every receptor here comes from a man aged 25-45 years with HIV.

This chain uses TRBV5-4 with TRBJ2-7; 7 positions agree with TRBD1. Trimming took 10 bases from V and 3 from J; bases not matched to a gene: 10. This CDR3 has 13 residues. Germline V CDR1 and CDR2: SGHNT, YYREEE (reference sequence). Written as DNA, the CDR3 is TGTGCCTTCCATATACAGGGGCTCTACGAGCAGTACTTC. Translation gives CAFHIQGLYEQYF.

This clone is termed medium-sized (0.01 to 0.1%). The V and J genes are TRBV11-2 and TRBJ1-2, with unresolved D. The CDR3 has 11 amino acids. Trimming took 3 bases from V and 4 from J, leaving 3 bases between them. CDR1 SGHAT and CDR2 FQNNGV come from the germline V gene. Written as DNA, the CDR3 is TGTGCCAGCAGCTTCGCCTATGGCTACACCTTC. As protein: CASSFAYGYTF.

This chain uses TRBV4-1 with TRBJ2-7; D uncertain. Trimming removed 0 bases at V and 1 base at J, with 7 bases between. The CDR3 consists of 14 residues. The germline CDR1 and CDR2 sequences are MGHRA and YSYEKL. CDR3 protein: CASSQDEVSYEQYF. CDR3 DNA sequence: TGCGCCAGCAGCCAAGATGAAGTTTCCTACGAGCAGTACTTC.

This chain connects TRBV14 to TRBJ2-1, with 11 positions matching TRBD2. There are 18 residues in the CDR3. CDR1 and CDR2 (germline): SGHDN, FVKESK. V lost 3 bases and J lost 0; bases outside the gene matches: 7. The CDR3 sequence is CASSQGLADDLSYNEQFF. Written as DNA, the CDR3 is TGTGCCAGCAGCCAGGGACTAGCGGACGACCTCTCCTACAATGAGCAGTTCTTC.

The chain couples TRBV28 to TRBJ1-5; D call uncertain. The V gene lost 3 bases and the J gene lost 9 bases, with 9 bases spanning the gap. This CDR3 has 12 amino acids. Per the germline V gene, CDR1 is MDHEN and CDR2 is SYDVKM. The CDR3 region is CASSFGERPQHF. CDR3 nucleotides: TGTGCCAGCAGTTTTGGGGAACGGCCCCAGCATTTT.

The gene calls are TRBV7-2 and TRBJ2-7; D perhaps matches TRBD1 (6 bases). The CDR3 loop spans 16 amino acids. V gave up 5 bases and J gave up 0 bases, with 17 bases separating them. Germline V gene data show CDR1 as SGHTA and CDR2 as FQGNSA. CDR3 residues: CASSPGDRIPSYEQYF. The CDR3 DNA is TGTGCCAGCAGCCCAGGAGACAGGATCCCCTCCTACGAGCAGTACTTC.

The chain is built from TRBV14 and TRBJ1-2, with unresolved D. CDR3 length: 14 amino acids. CDR1 is SGHDN, CDR2 FVKESK, per germline. The V end lost 3 bases, the J end lost 3 bases, and 11 bases lay between the germline ends. The CDR3 DNA reads as TGTGCCAGCAGCCACACGGCTCGGGACTATGGCTACACCTTC. Translated, it gives CASSHTARDYGYTF.

This CDR3 is CASSLGESYEQYF. The CDR3 region has the DNA TGTGCCAGCAGCTTAGGGGAGAGCTACGAGCAGTACTTC. The gene calls are TRBV7-3 and TRBJ2-7; tentatively, D is TRBD2 (5 bases). This CDR3 is 13 amino acids long. Trimming took 2 bases from V and 3 from J, leaving 8 bases between them. Per the germline V gene, CDR1 is SGHTA and CDR2 is FQGTGA.

The chain recombines TRBV27 with TRBJ2-7; possible D gene TRBD1, 6 bases. Between the trimmed V and J ends, which lost 4 bases and 4 bases, there was a span of 23 bases. The CDR3 is 17 amino acids. Germline V lookup: CDR1 MNHEY, CDR2 SMNVEV (reference sequence). The CDR3 loop is CASSWASQGSGNYEQYF. The CDR3 DNA follows: TGTGCCAGCAGTTGGGCCTCACAGGGCTCTGGAAATTACGAGCAGTACTTC.

The chain recombines TRBV9 with TRBJ1-2, with D tentatively TRBD1 (6 bases). The CDR3 length is 15 residues. The V and J ends lost 0 bases and 4 bases respectively, with 13 bases between them. Germline assignment: CDR1 SGDLS and CDR2 YYNGEE. The CDR3 region has the DNA TGTGCCAGCAGCGTAGAGGCCAGGGGAGGCTATGGCTACACCTTC. Translating gives CASSVEARGGYGYTF.

V usage is TRBV19 and J usage is TRBJ1-5; D not certain. V dropped 0 bases and J dropped 4 bases, with 7 bases sitting between them. CDR3 length: 14 residues. Germline V lookup: CDR1 LNHDA, CDR2 SQIVND (reference sequence). The CDR3: CASSIDHRNQPQHF. The CDR3 DNA reads TGTGCCAGTAGTATAGATCACAGAAATCAGCCCCAGCATTTT.

The rearrangement joins TRBV14 to TRBJ2-5; D is possibly TRBD2 (5 bases). This CDR3 region has 14 residues. In germline, CDR1 is SGHDN, CDR2 FVKESK. V shed 0 bases and J shed 5 bases, with 10 bases lying between them. The CDR3 bases are TGTGCCAGCAGCCAAGATTCGGGCGGGGAGACCCAGTACTTC. It translates to CASSQDSGGETQYF. Using reference TRBV14 and TRBJ2-5 for the parts outside the CDR3, the full variable domain is EAGVTQFPSHSVIEKGQTVTLRCDPISGHDNLYWYRRVMGKEIKFLLHFVKESKQDESGMPNNRFLAERTGGTYSTLKVQPAELEDSGVYFCASSQDSGGETQYFGPGTRLLVL.

The chain carries TRBV7-9 and TRBJ2-5, with 16 positions matching TRBD2. Per the germline V gene, CDR1 is SEHNR and CDR2 is FQNEAQ (reference sequence). With V trimmed by 5 bases and J by 5 bases, 11 bases remained unmatched. The CDR3 runs 18 residues. The CDR3, as DNA: TGTGCCAGCAGCCGGACCGGGACTAGCGGGGGGGCCAGGGAGACCCAGTACTTC. As protein: CASSRTGTSGGARETQYF.

This chain uses TRBV5-8 with TRBJ1-5; D is unresolved. Trimming left V 4 bases short and J 6 bases short, with 17 bases between. The CDR3 sequence is 15 residues long. Germline lookup yields CDR1 SGHTS and CDR2 YDEGEE. The CDR3 region is CASSPFGGGSQPQHF. The CDR3 DNA sequence: TGTGCCAGCAGCCCGTTCGGTGGCGGAAGTCAGCCCCAGCATTTT.

This clone has just one count. This CDR3 is CASSFKGVDTQYF. The CDR3 DNA sequence: TGTGCCAGCAGTTTCAAGGGAGTAGATACGCAGTATTTT. The rearrangement uses TRBV6-6 and TRBJ2-3; possible D gene TRBD2, 5 bases. Trimming cost V 4 bases and J 5 bases, with 10 bases left between them. The CDR3 length is 13 residues. Germline CDR1 is MNHNY and CDR2 is SVGAGI (reference sequence).

The chain employs TRBV5-4 and TRBJ1-3; 8 bases are shared with TRBD1. Germline V CDR1 and CDR2: SGHNT, YYREEE (reference sequence). This CDR3 comprises 16 residues. J gave up 3 bases and V 2 bases, and 7 bases lay outside the gene matches. The CDR3 loop reads CASSFQGAGSGNTIYF. The CDR3 DNA is TGTGCCAGCAGCTTTCAGGGGGCGGGCAGTGGAAACACCATATATTTT.

V and J are TRBV19 and TRBJ1-5, with D possibly matching TRBD1 (6 bases). The CDR3 consists of 17 residues. The V gene's germline CDR1 is LNHDA and CDR2 SQIVND (reference sequence). V was clipped by 4 bases and J by 3 bases, with 19 bases between them. As DNA, the CDR3 is TGTGCCAGTAGTACGACGGACAGCAAAAAGTTCAATCAGCCCCAGCATTTT. It codes for CASSTTDSKKFNQPQHF.

V usage is TRBV30 and J usage is TRBJ2-7; no firm D call. The CDR3 has 12 residues. Trimming cost V 6 bases and J 6 bases, with 15 bases left between them. Germline V gene data show CDR1 as GTSNPN and CDR2 as SVGIG (reference sequence). CDR3 in amino acids: CACSPTATEQYF. In nucleotides, the CDR3 is TGTGCCTGCTCTCCGACCGCGACCGAGCAGTACTTC.